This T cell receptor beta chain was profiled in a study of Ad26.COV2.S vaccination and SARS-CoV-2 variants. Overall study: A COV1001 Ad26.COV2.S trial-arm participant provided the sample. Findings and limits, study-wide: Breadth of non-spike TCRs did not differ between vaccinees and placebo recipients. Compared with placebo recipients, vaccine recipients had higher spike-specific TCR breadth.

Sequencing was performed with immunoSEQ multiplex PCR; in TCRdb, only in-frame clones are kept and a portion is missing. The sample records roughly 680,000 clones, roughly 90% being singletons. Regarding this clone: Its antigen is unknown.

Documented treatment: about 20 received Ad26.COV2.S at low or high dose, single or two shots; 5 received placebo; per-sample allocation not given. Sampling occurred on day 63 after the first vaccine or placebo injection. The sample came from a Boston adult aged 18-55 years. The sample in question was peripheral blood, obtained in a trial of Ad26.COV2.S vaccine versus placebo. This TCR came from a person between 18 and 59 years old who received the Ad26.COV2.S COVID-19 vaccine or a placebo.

DNA of the CDR3: TGTGCCAGCAGCGACCGACCCGAGGGAGGTCAGCCCCAGCATTTT. It specifies CASSDRPEGGQPQHF. This rearrangement joins TRBV9 to TRBJ1-5; D is uncertain. Germline lookup yields CDR1 SGDLS and CDR2 YYNGEE. V dropped 3 bases and J dropped 6 bases, with 16 bases sitting between them. The length of the CDR3 is 15 residues.